Sequencing of this T cell receptor beta chain was carried out in a study of control samples from healthy donors and cancer patients. This CDR3 has 18 residues. With 2 bases removed from V and 8 bases from J, the gap between germline ends came to 25 bases. Per germline, CDR1 MGHDK and CDR2 SYGVNS. This table comes from immunoSEQ multiplex PCR, and its TCRdb copy is limited to in-frame clones, with some not included. The table lists about 190,000 clones. This receptor was taken from a woman in her 30s in good health. The V call is TRBV25-1, the J call TRBJ2-1; the D call may be TRBD1 or TRBD2 (6 bases each). Sequencing was carried out using blood. In DNA form, the CDR3 reads TGTGCCAGCAGTGAAAGGGGGGTAGCGATAGACGAACGCCATGAGCAGTTCTTC. This gives the protein CASSERGVAIDERHEQFF.